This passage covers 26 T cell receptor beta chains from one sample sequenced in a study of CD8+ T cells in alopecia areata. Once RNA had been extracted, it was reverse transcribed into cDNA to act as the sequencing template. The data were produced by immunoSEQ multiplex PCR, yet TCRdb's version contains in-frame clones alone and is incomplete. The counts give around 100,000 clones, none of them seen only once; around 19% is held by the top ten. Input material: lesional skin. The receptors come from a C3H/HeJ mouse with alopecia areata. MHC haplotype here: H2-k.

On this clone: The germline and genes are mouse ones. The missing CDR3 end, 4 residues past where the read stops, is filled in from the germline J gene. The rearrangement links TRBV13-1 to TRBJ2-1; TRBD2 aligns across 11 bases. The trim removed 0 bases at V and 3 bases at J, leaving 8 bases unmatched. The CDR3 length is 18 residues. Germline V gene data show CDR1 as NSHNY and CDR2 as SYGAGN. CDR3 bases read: TGTGCCAGCAGTGATGGAGTGGGGGACTGGGGGACCTATGCT. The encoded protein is CASSDGVGDWGTYA. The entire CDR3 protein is CASSDGVGDWGTYAEQFF.

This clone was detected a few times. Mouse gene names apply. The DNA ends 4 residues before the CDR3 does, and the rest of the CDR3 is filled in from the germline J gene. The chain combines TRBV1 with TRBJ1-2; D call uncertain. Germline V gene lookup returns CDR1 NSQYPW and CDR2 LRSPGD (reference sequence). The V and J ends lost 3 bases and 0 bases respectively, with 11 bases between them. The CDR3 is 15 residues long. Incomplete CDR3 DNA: TGCACCTGCAGTGCCCGACAATCTGCAAACTCC. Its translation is CTCSARQSANS. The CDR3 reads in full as CTCSARQSANSDYTF.

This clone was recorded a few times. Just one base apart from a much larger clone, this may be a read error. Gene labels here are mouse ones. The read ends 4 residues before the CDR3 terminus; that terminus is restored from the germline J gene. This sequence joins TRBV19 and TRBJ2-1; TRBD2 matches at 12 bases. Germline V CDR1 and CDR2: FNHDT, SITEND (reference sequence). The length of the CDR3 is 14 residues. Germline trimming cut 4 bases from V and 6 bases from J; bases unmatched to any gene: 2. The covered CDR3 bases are TGTGCCAGCAGTCGACTGGGGGGGCTTGCT. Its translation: CASSRLGGLA. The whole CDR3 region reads CASSRLGGLAEQFF.

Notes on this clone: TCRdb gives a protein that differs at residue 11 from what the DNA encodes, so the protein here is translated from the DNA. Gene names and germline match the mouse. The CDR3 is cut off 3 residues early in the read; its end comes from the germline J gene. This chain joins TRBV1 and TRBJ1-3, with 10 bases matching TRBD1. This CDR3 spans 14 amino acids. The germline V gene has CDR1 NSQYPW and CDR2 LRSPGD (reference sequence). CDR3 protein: CPCSEGQGRDTLYF. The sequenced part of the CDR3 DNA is TGCCCCTGCAGTGAGGGACAGGGGAGAGATACG.

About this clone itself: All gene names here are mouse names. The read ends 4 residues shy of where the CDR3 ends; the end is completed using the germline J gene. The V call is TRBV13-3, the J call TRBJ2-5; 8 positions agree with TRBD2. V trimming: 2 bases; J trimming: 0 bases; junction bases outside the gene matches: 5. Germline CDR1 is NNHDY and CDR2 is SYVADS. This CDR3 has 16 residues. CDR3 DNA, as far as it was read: TGTGCCAGCAGTGAATGGGGGGGGCAAAACCAAGAC. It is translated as CASSEWGGQNQD. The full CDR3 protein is CASSEWGGQNQDTQYF.

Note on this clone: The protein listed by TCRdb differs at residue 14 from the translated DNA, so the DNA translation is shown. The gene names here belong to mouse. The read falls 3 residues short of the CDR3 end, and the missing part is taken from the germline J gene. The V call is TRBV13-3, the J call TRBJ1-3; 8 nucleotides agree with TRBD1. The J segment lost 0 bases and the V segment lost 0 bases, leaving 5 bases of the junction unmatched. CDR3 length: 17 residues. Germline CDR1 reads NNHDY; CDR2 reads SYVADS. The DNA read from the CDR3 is TGTGCCAGCAGTGATGCAAGAACAGGGGGTTCTGGAAATACG. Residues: CASSDARTGGSGNT. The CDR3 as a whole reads CASSDARTGGSGNTLYF. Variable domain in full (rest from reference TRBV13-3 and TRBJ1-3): EAAVTQSPRSKVAVTGGKVTLSCHQTNNHDYMYWYRQDTGHGLRLIHYSYVADSTEKGDIPDGYKASRPSQENFSLILELASLSQTAVYFCASSDARTGGSGNTLYFGEGSRLIVV.

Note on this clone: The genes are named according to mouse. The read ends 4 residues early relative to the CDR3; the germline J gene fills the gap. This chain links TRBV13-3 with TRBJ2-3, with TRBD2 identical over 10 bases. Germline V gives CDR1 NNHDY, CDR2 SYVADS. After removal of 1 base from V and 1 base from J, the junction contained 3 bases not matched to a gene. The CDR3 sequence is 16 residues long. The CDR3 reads CASSDKGLGRAETLYF. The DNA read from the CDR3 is TGTGCCAGCAGTGATAAGGGACTGGGGCGTGCAGAA.

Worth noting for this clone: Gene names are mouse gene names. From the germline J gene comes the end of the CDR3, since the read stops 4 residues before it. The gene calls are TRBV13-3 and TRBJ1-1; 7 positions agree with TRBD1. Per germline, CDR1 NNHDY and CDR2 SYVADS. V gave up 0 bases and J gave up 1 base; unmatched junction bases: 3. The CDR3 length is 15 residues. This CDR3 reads CASSDEAGGNTEVFF. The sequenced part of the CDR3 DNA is TGTGCCAGCAGTGATGAGGCAGGGGGAAACACA.

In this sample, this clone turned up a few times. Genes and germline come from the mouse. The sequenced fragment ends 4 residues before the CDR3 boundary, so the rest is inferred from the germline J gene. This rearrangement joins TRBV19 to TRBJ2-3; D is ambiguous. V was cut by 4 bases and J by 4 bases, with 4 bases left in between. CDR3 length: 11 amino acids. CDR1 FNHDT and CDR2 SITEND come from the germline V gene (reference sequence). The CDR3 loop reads CASSWSETLYF. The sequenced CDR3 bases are TGTGCCAGCAGTTGGTCAGAA.

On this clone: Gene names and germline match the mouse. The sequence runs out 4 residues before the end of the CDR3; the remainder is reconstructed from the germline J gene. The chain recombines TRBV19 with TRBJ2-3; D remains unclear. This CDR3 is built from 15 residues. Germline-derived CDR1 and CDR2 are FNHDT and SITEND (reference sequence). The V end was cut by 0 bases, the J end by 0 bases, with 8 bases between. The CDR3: CASSIARRSAETLYF. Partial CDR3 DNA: TGTGCCAGCAGTATAGCTCGCAGGAGTGCAGAA.

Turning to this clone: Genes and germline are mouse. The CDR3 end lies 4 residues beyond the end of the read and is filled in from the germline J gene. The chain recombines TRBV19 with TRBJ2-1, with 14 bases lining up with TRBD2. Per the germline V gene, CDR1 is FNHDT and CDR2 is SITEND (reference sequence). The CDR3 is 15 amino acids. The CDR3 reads CASSRRDWGGAEQFF. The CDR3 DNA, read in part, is TGTGCCAGCAGTAGGAGGGACTGGGGGGGCGCT.

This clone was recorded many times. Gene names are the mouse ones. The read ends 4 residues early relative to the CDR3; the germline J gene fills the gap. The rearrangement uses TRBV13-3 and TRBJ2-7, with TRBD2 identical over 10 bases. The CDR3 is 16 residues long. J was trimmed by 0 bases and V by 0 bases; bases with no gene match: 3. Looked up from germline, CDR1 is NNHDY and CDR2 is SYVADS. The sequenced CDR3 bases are TGTGCCAGCAGTGATGCGAACTGGGGGGGCTCCTAT. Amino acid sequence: CASSDANWGGSY. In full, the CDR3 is CASSDANWGGSYEQYF.

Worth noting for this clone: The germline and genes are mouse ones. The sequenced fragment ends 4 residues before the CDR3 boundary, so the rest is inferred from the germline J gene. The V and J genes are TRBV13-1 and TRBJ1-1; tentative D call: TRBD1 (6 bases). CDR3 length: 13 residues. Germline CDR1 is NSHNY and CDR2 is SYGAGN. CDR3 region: CASSEGNREEVFF. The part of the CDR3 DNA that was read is TGTGCCAGCAGTGAAGGAAACAGGGAA.

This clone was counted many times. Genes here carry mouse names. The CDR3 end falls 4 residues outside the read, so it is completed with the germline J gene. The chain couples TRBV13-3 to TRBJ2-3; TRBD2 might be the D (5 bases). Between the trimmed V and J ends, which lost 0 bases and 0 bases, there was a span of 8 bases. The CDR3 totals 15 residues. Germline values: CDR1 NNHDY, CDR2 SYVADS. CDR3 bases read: TGTGCCAGCAGTGATGAACTGGCTAGTGCAGAA. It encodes CASSDELASAE. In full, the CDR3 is CASSDELASAETLYF.

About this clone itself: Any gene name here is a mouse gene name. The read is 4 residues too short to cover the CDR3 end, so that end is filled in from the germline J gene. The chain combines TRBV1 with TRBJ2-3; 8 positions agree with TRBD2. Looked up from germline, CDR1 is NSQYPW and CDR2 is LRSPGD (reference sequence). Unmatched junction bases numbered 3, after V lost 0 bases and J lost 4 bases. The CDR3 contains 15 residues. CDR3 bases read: TGCACCTGCAGTGCAGATACTGGGGGCTCAGAA. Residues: CTCSADTGGSE. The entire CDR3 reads CTCSADTGGSETLYF.

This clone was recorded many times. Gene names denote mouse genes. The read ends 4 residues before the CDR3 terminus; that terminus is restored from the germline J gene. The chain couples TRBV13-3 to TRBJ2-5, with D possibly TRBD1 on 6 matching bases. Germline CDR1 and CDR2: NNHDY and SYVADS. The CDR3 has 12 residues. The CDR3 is CASAGTKDTQYF. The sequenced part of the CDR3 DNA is TGTGCCAGCGCCGGGACAAAAGAC.

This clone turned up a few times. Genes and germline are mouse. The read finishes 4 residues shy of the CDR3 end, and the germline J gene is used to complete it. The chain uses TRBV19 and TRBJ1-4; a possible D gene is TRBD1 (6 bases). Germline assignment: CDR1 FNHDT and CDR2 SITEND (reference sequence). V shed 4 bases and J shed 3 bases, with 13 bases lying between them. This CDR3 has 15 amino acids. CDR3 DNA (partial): TGTGCCAGCAGTCCCCCCGGGACACCCAACGAA. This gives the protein CASSPPGTPNE. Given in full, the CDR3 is CASSPPGTPNERLFF.

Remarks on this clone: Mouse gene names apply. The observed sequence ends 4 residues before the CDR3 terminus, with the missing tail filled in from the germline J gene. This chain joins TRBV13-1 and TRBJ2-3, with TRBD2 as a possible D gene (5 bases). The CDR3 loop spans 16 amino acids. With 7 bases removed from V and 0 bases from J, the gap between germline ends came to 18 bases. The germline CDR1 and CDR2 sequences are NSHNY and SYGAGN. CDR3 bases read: TGTGCCAGCGAAGGGCCTGGGCGAACTAGTGCAGAA. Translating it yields CASEGPGRTSAE. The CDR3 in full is CASEGPGRTSAETLYF.

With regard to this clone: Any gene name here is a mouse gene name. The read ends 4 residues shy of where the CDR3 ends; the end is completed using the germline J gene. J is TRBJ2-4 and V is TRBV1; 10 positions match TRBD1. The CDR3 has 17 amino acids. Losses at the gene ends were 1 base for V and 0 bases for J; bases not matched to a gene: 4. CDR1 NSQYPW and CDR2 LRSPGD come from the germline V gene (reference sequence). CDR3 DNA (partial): TGCACCTGCAGTGCAGGGGACAGGGGTAGGAGTCAAAAC. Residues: CTCSAGDRGRSQN. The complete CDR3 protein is CTCSAGDRGRSQNTLYF. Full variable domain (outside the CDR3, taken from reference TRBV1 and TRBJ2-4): VTLLEQNPRWRLVPRGQAVNLRCILKNSQYPWMSWYQQDLQKQLQWLFTLRSPGDKEVKSLPGADYLATRVTDTELRLQVANMSQGRTLYCTCSAGDRGRSQNTLYFGAGTRLSVL.

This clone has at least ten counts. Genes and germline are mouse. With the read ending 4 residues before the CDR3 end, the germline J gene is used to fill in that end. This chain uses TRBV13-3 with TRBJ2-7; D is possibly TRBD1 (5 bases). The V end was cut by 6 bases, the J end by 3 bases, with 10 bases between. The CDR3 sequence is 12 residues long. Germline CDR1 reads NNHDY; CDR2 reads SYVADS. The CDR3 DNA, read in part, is TGTGCCAGCATACCAGGGCTCTAT. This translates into CASIPGLY. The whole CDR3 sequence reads CASIPGLYEQYF.

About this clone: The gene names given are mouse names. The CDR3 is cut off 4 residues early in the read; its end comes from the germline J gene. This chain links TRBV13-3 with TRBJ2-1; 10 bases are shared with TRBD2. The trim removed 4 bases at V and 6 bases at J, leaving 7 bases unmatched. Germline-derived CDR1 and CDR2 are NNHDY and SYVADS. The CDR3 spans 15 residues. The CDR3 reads CASSLDWGEGAEQFF. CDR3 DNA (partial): TGTGCCAGCAGTCTCGACTGGGGGGAGGGTGCT.

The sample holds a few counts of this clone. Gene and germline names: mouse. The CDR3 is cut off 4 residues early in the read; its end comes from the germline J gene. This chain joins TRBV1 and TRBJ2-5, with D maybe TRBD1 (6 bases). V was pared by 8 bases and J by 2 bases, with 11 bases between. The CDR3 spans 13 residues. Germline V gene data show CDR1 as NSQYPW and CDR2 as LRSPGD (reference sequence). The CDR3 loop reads CTCAAGAQDTQYF. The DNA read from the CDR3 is TGCACCTGCGCCGCAGGGGCCCAAGAC. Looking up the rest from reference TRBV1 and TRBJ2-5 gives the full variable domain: VTLLEQNPRWRLVPRGQAVNLRCILKNSQYPWMSWYQQDLQKQLQWLFTLRSPGDKEVKSLPGADYLATRVTDTELRLQVANMSQGRTLYCTCAAGAQDTQYFGPGTRLLVL.

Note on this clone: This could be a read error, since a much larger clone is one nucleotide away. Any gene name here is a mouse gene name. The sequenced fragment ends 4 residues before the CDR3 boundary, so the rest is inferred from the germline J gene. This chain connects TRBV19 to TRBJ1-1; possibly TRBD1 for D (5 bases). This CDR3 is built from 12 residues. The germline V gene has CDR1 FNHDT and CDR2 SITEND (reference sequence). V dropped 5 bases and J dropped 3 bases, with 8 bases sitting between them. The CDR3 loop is CASRDTHTEVFF. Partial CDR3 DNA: TGTGCCAGCAGGGACACTCACACA.

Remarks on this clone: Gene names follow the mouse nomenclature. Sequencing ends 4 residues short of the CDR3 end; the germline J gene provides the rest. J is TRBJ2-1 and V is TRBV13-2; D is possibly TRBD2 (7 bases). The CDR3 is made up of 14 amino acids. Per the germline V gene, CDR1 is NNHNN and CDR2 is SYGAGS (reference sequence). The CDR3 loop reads CASGDGGGRAEQFF. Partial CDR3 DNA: TGTGCCAGCGGTGATGGTGGGGGGCGGGCT.

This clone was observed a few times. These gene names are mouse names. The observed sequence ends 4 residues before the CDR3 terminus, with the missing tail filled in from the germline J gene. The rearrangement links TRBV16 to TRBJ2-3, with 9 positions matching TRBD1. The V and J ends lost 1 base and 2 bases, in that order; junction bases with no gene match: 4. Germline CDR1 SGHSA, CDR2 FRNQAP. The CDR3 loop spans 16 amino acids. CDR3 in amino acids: CASSLAGTGSAETLYF. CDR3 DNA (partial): TGTGCAAGCAGCTTAGCCGGGACAGGGTCTGCAGAA.

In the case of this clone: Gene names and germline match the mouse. The CDR3 reads CASSEQLGGFYAEQFF. The DNA read from the CDR3 is TGTGCCAGCAGTGAACAACTGGGGGGATTCTATGCT. The chain recombines TRBV13-3 with TRBJ2-1, with 9 bases matching TRBD2. The read terminates 4 residues before the CDR3 end, so the remaining end is supplied by the germline J gene. After removal of 2 bases from V and 3 bases from J, the junction contained 6 bases not matched to a gene. The CDR3 spans 16 residues. Germline CDR1 reads NNHDY; CDR2 reads SYVADS.